Listed below are T cell receptor beta chains from one sample, sequenced in a study of T cell responses to AZD1222 COVID-19 vaccine. Libraries were prepared by immunoSEQ multiplex PCR; TCRdb keeps only in-frame clonotypes and omits some of them. The table includes some 120,000 clones, more than 70% detected once. The sample here was peripheral blood, taken on day 0 of AZD1222 vaccination. The receptors here all came from an adult in good health. Each CDR3 is given with its conserved first and last residue. A D gene is named only where the DNA matches it firmly. For some rows the clone size is stated as once, few or many, or as a class when expanded; others skip it.

TRBV12-2,NA,NA,TRBJ1-2,TGTGCAAGTCGCTGGGACAGGGCCGACTATGGCTACACCTTC,CASRWDRADYGYTF
TRBV30,NA,NA,TRBJ1-2,TGTGCCTGGAGTGTACGGGTAGATGGCTACACCTTC,CAWSVRVDGYTF
TRBV28,NA,once,TRBJ1-1,TGTGCCAGCAGTTTAGCAGACACTGAAGCTTTCTTT,CASSLADTEAFF
TRBV6-6,NA,NA,TRBJ1-1,TGTGCCAGCAAGGGGGGGGCGACCACTGAAGCTTTCTTT,CASKGGATTEAFF
TRBV15,NA,NA,TRBJ1-2,TGTGCCACCAGCAACCGAAACTATGGCTACACCTTC,CATSNRNYGYTF
TRBV6-2/TRBV6-3,NA,once,TRBJ2-5,TGTGCCAGCAGTTCCCCCCTAAGGGGACAAGAGACCCAGTACTTC,CASSSPLRGQETQYF
TRBV14,NA,NA,TRBJ2-1,TGTGCCAGCAGCCAAGGGCCGGGGATGGGGCTCGATGAGCAGTTCTTC,CASSQGPGMGLDEQFF
TRBV5-1,NA,NA,TRBJ2-4,TGCGCCAGCAGCTTTGGGACGGGGAGGACCAAAAACATTCAGTACTTC,CASSFGTGRTKNIQYF
TRBV6-5,NA,NA,TRBJ1-5,TGTGCCAGCAGTTACCAGAGGGAAAATCAGCCCCAGCATTTT,CASSYQRENQPQHF
TRBV3-1/TRBV3-2,NA,once,TRBJ1-2,TGTGCCAGCAGCCACGGGGGTGGCAGGGGAGTTGGCTACACCTTC,CASSHGGGRGVGYTF
TRBV5-1,NA,NA,TRBJ1-6,TGCGCCAGCAGCCGGGCGGGCCAAGGTTCACCCCTCCACTTT,CASSRAGQGSPLHF
TRBV4-1,NA,NA,TRBJ2-7,TGCGCCAGCAGCCAAGAAGCGGCAGGGGTATCGAAAGAGCAGTACTTC,CASSQEAAGVSKEQYF
TRBV5-1,TRBD1,NA,TRBJ2-7,TGCGCCAGCAGCGTGCCGGGACAGTTGTACGAGCAGTACTTC,CASSVPGQLYEQYF